This passage covers 21 T cell receptor beta chains from one sample sequenced in a study of molecular identifiers for immune sequencing clone quantification. TCRdb independently ran MiXCR on the PCR reads; one entry per CDR3 protein. The data contain under 600,000 distinct CDR3 sequences, around 21% of them singletons. What was sequenced was naive CD8+ T cells from blood, with Jurkat cell RNA spiked in. Subset described: FACS-sorted CD8+CD4-CCR7+CD45RA+ naive T cells. These receptors were obtained from a human donor in good health. Some libraries in this study had Jurkat cell RNA spiked in.

In its sample, this clonotype was seen once. The rearrangement joins TRBV20-1 to TRBJ2-2; D is uncertain. V was cut by 6 bases and J by 5 bases, with 13 bases left in between. Germline assignment: CDR1 DFQATT and CDR2 SNEGSKA (reference sequence). The CDR3 is 13 amino acids. The CDR3 reads CSARSLGTGELFF. The CDR3 nucleotides read TGCAGTGCGAGGAGTTTAGGAACCGGGGAGCTGTTTTTT.

The DNA for the CDR3 is TGTGCCAGCAGCTACCCAGGGGGCATTGAAAAACTGTTTTTT. Protein sequence: CASSYPGGIEKLFF. This chain uses TRBV11-2 with TRBJ1-4, with 8 positions matching TRBD1. Germline lookup yields CDR1 SGHAT and CDR2 FQNNGV. The CDR3 consists of 14 residues. V shed 4 bases, J shed 7 bases, and the junction held 5 bases outside the gene matches.

In the case of this clonotype: Given a much more abundant clone one base away, this may be a read error. The rearrangement joins TRBV7-9 to TRBJ2-4; D might be TRBD2 (7 bases). V was cut by 5 bases and J by 8 bases, with 22 bases left in between. The CDR3 spans 16 residues. CDR1 and CDR2 (germline): SEHNR, FQNEAQ (reference sequence). CDR3 in amino acids: CASSRGDTPGGDIQYF. CDR3 bases: TGTGCCAGCAGCCGGGGGGACACCCCCGGAGGAGACATTCAGTACTTC.

This clonotype was seen only a few times. This chain uses TRBV20-1 with TRBJ1-5, with D possibly matching TRBD1 (6 bases). The CDR3 is 17 residues long. V was pared by 2 bases and J by 4 bases, with 21 bases between. Looked up from germline, CDR1 is DFQATT and CDR2 is SNEGSKA (reference sequence). In DNA, the CDR3 is TGCAGTGCTAGAAGGGCAGGGGAGGGAGCATGGAATCAGCCCCAGCATTTT. Translation gives CSARRAGEGAWNQPQHF.

As concerns this clonotype: A much larger clonotype is one base distant, so this may be a read error. This chain connects TRBV5-6 to TRBJ2-7, with 7 nucleotides matching TRBD1. The germline V gene encodes CDR1 SGHDT and CDR2 YYEEEE. V was clipped by 0 bases and J by 6 bases; unmatched bases: 9. This CDR3 has 15 residues. CDR3 DNA sequence: TGTGCCAGCAGCTTGGAAGGGACAGCGCTCTGCGAGCAGTACTTC. Translation: CASSLEGTALCEQYF.

Of note for this clonotype: A much bigger clone sits one base away, suggesting this may be a read error. The CDR3, as DNA: TGTGCCAGCACCAAAAGGGTTAGCGGGGACACAGATACGCAGTATTTT. Its translation: CASTKRVSGDTDTQYF. The J gene is TRBJ2-3, the V gene TRBV12-3 or TRBV12-4; 8 bases agree with TRBD2. The CDR3 spans 16 residues. J was trimmed by 2 bases and V by 7 bases; bases with no gene match: 11.

The chain is built from TRBV27 and TRBJ2-4, with D perhaps matching TRBD2 (6 bases). Germline V CDR1 and CDR2: MNHEY, SMNVEV (reference sequence). Trimming took off 5 bases at V and 13 bases at J, with 15 bases between the two ends. CDR3 length equals 12 residues. The CDR3 DNA follows: TGTGCCAGCAGTGCGCGGGACGGATTACAGTACTTC. As protein: CASSARDGLQYF.

This chain joins TRBV27 and TRBJ2-4; D perhaps matches TRBD1 (5 bases). The V and J ends lost 4 bases and 1 base respectively, with 11 bases between them. The length of the CDR3 is 15 residues. From germline, CDR1 is MNHEY and CDR2 SMNVEV (reference sequence). The CDR3 coding sequence is TGTGCCAGCAGTTCCAGGGTTTTGGCCAAAAACATTCAGTACTTC. Translating it yields CASSSRVLAKNIQYF.

As to this clonotype: This may stem from a read error, because a much larger clone lies one nucleotide away. This rearrangement joins TRBV21-1 to TRBJ2-3. TRBV21-1 has pseudogene status. CDR3 length: 16 residues. CDR3 DNA: TGTGCCGGCAGCAAAGTACGGGGGCTAAGCACAGATACGCAGTATTTT. Its protein product is CAGSKVRGLSTDTQYF.

In this sample, this clonotype turned up many times. The chain carries TRBV7-6 and TRBJ2-5, with 15 bases that match TRBD2. CDR3 size: 19 residues. Germline V gene data show CDR1 as SGHVS and CDR2 as FNYEAQ. J lost 1 base, V lost 3 bases, and 9 bases had no gene match. The CDR3 nucleotides are TGTGCCAGCAGCTTTTTCCCTAGGACTAGCGGGGGGGCCCAAGAGACCCAGTACTTC. Encoded protein: CASSFFPRTSGGAQETQYF.

This clonotype came up many times. The chain joins TRBV7-2 to TRBJ2-7; no clear D. The CDR3 is 12 residues long. Trimming removed 3 bases at V and 7 bases at J, with 10 bases between. Germline-derived CDR1 and CDR2 are SGHTA and FQGNSA. The CDR3 bases are TGTGCCAGCAGCTTGAGGTCGGATGAGCAGTACTTC. Translating gives CASSLRSDEQYF.

Note on this clonotype: Given a much more abundant clone one base away, this may be a read error. The chain has TRBV27 and TRBJ2-7; 14 nucleotides align to TRBD2. The CDR3 covers 16 residues. Germline assignment: CDR1 MNHEY and CDR2 SMNVEV (reference sequence). The CDR3 protein is CASSTGTSGSSYEQCF. CDR3 DNA: TGTGCCAGCAGTACGGGGACTAGCGGGAGCTCCTACGAGCAGTGCTTC.

This clonotype has a count of ten or more. The chain is built from TRBV5-1 and TRBJ2-5; the match to TRBD1 covers 7 bases. The CDR3 length is 14 residues. Germline trimming cut 1 base from V and 5 bases from J; bases unmatched to any gene: 5. Germline CDR1 reads SGHRS; CDR2 reads YFSETQ. CDR3 sequence reads: CASSLTLDRETQYF. CDR3 nucleotide sequence: TGCGCCAGCAGCTTGACTTTGGACAGGGAGACCCAGTACTTC. The variable domain in full, completed from reference TRBV5-1 and TRBJ2-5, reads KAGVTQTPRYLIKTRGQQVTLSCSPISGHRSVSWYQQTPGQGLQFLFEYFSETQRNKGNFPGRFSGRQFSNSRSEMNVSTLELGDSALYLCASSLTLDRETQYFGPGTRLLVL.

V is TRBV2 and J is TRBJ2-1, with a weak D call TRBD1 (6 bases). V lost 10 bases and J lost 6, with 19 bases in between. Germline V gene lookup returns CDR1 SNHLY and CDR2 FYNNEI. This CDR3 is 14 amino acids long. This CDR3 is CATGPGASFNEQFF. CDR3 DNA: TGTGCCACCGGGCCAGGGGCTAGTTTCAATGAGCAGTTCTTC.

In its sample, this clonotype was seen once. Its ends do not fully match the called genes, so a read error is possible. This chain links TRBV4-2 with TRBJ2-7; 7 bases map to TRBD2. CDR1 LGHNA and CDR2 YNFKEQ come from the germline V gene. The CDR3 is 14 residues long. CDR3 loop: CTSSQERELDEQYF. Here the CDR3 DNA reads TGTACCAGCAGCCAAGAGCGGGAATTGGACGAGCAGTACTTC.

This clonotype was seen many times. The chain joins TRBV21-1 to TRBJ1-1; TRBD1 is the table's D call, not checked against the DNA. TRBV21-1 is shown as a pseudogene. CDR3 length: 12 amino acids. The CDR3 DNA reads TGTGCCAGCAGCAAAAGGGGCAGGAAGGCTTTCTTT. Protein sequence: CASSKRGRKAFF.

The table lists this clonotype with a few counts. The V and J genes are TRBV6-1 and TRBJ1-1; D perhaps matches TRBD1 (6 bases). The V gene's germline CDR1 is MNHNS and CDR2 SASEGT. Trimming stripped 4 bases from V and 1 base from J, with 19 bases between. The CDR3 is 17 residues long. CDR3 in amino acids: CASSAPLGGFGNTEAFF. In DNA form, the CDR3 reads TGTGCCAGCAGTGCCCCCTTGGGGGGCTTCGGGAACACTGAAGCTTTCTTT.

This clonotype was counted a few times. The chain couples TRBV11-2 to TRBJ2-7; the D is unclear. Trimming removed 1 base from V and 5 bases from J, with 9 bases in between. Germline V gives CDR1 SGHAT, CDR2 FQNNGV. The CDR3 runs 13 residues. CDR3 nucleotides: TGTGCCAGCAGCTTAGCTCCATGGGACGAGCAGTACTTC. This gives the protein CASSLAPWDEQYF.

Comments on this clonotype: Germline is not matched at one junction end, which may reflect a read error. This rearrangement joins TRBV20-1 to TRBJ2-1; D unclear. Germline V CDR1 and CDR2: DFQATT, SNEGSKA (reference sequence). The CDR3 length is 15 residues. The DNA of the CDR3 is TGCAGTGCTAGAGCGGCGAATTGGAGCTACAATGAGCAGCTCTTC. Amino acid sequence: CSARAANWSYNEQLF.

In its sample, this clonotype was seen many times. This sequence joins TRBV7-2 and TRBJ2-3, with D uncertain. This CDR3 is 16 amino acids long. Germline CDR1 reads SGHTA; CDR2 reads FQGNSA. Trimming removed 5 bases from V and 2 bases from J, with 17 bases in between. The CDR3: CASSLDTADPTDTQYF. In DNA form, the CDR3 reads TGTGCCAGCAGCCTCGATACCGCGGACCCCACAGATACGCAGTATTTT.

Ten or more counts support this clonotype. The rearrangement uses TRBV20-1 and TRBJ2-7; 9 bases are a match to TRBD1. Germline assignment: CDR1 DFQATT and CDR2 SNEGSKA (reference sequence). Trimming at V came to 6 bases and at J to 4 bases, leaving 16 bases not matched to a gene. There are 16 residues in the CDR3. Here the CDR3 DNA reads TGCAGTGCACCCTTCCTGGCTGGGACAGGGAAATACGAGCAGTACTTC. This encodes CSAPFLAGTGKYEQYF.